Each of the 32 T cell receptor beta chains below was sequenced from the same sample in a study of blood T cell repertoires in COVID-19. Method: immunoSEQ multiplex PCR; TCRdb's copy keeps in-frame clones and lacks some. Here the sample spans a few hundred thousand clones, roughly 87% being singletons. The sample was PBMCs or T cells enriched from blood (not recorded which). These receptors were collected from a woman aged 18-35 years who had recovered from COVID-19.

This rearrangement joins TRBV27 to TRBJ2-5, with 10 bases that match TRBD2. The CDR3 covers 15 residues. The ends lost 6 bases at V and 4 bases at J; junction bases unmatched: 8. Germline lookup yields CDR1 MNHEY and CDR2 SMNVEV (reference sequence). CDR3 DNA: TGTGCCAGCAGCCGTACTAGCGGGATTGGAGAGACCCAGTACTTC. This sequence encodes CASSRTSGIGETQYF.

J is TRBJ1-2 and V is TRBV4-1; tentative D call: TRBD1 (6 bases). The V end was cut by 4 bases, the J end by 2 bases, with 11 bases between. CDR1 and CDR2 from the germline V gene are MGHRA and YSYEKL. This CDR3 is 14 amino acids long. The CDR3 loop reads CASSRQQGNYGYTF. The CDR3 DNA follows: TGCGCCAGCAGCCGACAGCAGGGGAACTATGGCTACACCTTC.

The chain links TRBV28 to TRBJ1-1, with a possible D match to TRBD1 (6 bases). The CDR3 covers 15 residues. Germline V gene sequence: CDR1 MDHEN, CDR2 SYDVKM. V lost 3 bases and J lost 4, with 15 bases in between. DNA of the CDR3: TGTGCCAGCAGTTTGCAGGGGACGGTTTCCACTGAAGCTTTCTTT. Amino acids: CASSLQGTVSTEAFF.

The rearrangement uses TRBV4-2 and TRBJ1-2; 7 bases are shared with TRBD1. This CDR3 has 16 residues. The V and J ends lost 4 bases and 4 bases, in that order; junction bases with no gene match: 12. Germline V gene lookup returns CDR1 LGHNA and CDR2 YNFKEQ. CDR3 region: CASSRYDRDSIYGYTF. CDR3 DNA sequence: TGTGCCAGCAGCCGTTACGATAGGGACAGCATCTATGGCTACACCTTC.

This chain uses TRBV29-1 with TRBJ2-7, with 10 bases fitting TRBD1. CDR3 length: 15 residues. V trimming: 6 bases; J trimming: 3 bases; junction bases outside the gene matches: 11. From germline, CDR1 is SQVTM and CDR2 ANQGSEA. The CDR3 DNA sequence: TGCAGCGTACAGAAGGACAGGGGGAGCTACTACGAGCAGTACTTC. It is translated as CSVQKDRGSYYEQYF.

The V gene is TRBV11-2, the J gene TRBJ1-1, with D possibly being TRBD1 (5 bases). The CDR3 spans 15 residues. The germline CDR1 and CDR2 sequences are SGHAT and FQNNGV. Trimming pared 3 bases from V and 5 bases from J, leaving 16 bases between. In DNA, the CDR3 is TGTGCCAGCAGCTTGCAGGGTGCAGTTCAAACTGAAGCTTTCTTT. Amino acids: CASSLQGAVQTEAFF.

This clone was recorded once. The CDR3 reads CASSLGLQSYNEQFF. The CDR3 nucleotides read TGTGCCAGCAGTTTGGGGCTCCAGTCCTACAATGAGCAGTTCTTC. The chain carries TRBV27 and TRBJ2-1; perhaps TRBD1 as D (5 bases). The CDR3 covers 15 residues. V shed 3 bases and J shed 1 base, with 10 bases lying between them. Germline CDR1 is MNHEY and CDR2 is SMNVEV (reference sequence).

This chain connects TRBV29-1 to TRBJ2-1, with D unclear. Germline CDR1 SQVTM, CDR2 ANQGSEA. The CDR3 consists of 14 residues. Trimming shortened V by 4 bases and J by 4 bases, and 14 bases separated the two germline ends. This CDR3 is CSVGSRPDYNEQFF. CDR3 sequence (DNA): TGCAGCGTTGGGTCTAGGCCGGATTACAATGAGCAGTTCTTC.

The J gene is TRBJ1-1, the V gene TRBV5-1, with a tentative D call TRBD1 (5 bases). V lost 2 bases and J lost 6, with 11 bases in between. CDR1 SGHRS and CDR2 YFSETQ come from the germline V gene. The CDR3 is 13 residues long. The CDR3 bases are TGCGCCAGCAGCTTCCAGGGAAACGCTGAAGCTTTCTTT. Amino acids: CASSFQGNAEAFF.

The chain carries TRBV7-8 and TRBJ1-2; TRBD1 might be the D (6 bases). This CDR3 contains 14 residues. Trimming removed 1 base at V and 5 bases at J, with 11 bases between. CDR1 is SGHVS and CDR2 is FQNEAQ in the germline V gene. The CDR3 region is CASSLGGQFYGYTF. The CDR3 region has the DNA TGTGCCAGCAGCTTAGGGGGACAATTTTATGGCTACACCTTC.

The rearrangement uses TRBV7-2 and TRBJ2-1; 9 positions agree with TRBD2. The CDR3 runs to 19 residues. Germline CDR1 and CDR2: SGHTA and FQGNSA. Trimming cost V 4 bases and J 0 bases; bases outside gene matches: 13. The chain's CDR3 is CASSSPISSGVSSYNEQFF. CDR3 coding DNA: TGTGCCAGCAGCTCCCCCATCTCTAGCGGGGTTAGCTCCTACAATGAGCAGTTCTTC.

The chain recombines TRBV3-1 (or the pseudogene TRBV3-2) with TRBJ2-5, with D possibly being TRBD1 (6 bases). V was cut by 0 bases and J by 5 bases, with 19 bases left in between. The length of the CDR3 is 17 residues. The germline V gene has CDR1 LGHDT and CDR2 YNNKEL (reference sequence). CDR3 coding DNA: TGTGCCAGCAGCCAAGATCGACGATCTGGGGGCTGCGAGACCCAGTACTTC. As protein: CASSQDRRSGGCETQYF.

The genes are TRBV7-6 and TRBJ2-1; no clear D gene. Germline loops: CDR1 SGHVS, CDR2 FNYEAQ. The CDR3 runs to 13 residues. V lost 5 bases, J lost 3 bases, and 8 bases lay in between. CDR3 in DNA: TGTGCCAGCAGCGAGTCCAACTACAATGAGCAGTTCTTC. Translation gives CASSESNYNEQFF.

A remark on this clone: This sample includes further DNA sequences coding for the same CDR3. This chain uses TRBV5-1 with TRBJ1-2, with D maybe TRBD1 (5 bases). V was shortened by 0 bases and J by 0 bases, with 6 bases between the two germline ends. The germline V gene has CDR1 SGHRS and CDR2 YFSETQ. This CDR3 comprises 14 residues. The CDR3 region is CASSLGQSNYGYTF. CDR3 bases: TGCGCCAGCAGCTTGGGACAGTCTAACTATGGCTACACCTTC.

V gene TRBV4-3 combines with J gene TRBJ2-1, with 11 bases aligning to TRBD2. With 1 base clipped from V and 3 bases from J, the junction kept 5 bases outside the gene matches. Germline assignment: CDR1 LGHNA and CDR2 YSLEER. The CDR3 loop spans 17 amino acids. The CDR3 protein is CASSQGPGLADYNEQFF. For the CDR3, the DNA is TGCGCCAGCAGCCAAGGCCCGGGACTAGCGGACTACAATGAGCAGTTCTTC.

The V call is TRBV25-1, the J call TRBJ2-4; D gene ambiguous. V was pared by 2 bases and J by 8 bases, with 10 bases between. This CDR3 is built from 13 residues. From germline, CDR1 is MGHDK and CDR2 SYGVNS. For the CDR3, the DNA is TGTGCCAGCAGTGAAGGGCTCCTTGACATTCAGTACTTC. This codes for CASSEGLLDIQYF.

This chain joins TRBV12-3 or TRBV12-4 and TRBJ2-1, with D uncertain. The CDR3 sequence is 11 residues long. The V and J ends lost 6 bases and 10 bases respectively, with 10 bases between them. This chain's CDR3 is CASSLSLEQFF. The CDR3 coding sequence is TGTGCCAGCAGCCTAAGCCTGGAGCAGTTCTTC.

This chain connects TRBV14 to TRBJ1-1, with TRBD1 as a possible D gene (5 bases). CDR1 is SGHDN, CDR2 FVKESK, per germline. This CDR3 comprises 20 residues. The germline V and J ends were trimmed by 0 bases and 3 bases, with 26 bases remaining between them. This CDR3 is CASSQDFLGRRNPGDTEAFF. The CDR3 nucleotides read TGTGCCAGCAGCCAAGATTTTTTGGGCAGGAGGAACCCGGGGGACACTGAAGCTTTCTTT.

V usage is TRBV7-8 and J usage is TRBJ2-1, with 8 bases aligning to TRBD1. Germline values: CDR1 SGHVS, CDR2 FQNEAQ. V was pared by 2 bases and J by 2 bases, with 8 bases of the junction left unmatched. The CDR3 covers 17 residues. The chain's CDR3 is CASSLHIGRGPYNEQFF. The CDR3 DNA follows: TGTGCCAGCAGCTTACATATCGGCAGGGGGCCCTACAATGAGCAGTTCTTC.

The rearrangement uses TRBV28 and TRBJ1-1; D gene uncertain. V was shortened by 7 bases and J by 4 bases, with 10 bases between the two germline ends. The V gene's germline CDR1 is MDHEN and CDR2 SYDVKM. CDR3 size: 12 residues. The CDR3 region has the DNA TGTGCCAGCAACCCACCCGGCACTGAAGCTTTCTTT. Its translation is CASNPPGTEAFF.

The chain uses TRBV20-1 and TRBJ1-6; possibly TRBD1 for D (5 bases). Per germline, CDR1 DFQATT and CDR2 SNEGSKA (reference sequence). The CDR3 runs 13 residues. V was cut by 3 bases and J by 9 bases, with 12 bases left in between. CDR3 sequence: CSASPREGSPLHF. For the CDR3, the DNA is TGCAGTGCTAGTCCCAGGGAAGGTTCACCCCTCCACTTT.

The CDR3 DNA reads as TGTGCCAGTACGGTTACTGGTGGACTCACTGAAGCTTTCTTT. Residues: CASTVTGGLTEAFF. This sequence joins TRBV19 and TRBJ1-1; D is undetermined. Trimming pared 7 bases from V and 4 bases from J, leaving 16 bases between. Germline-derived CDR1 and CDR2 are LNHDA and SQIVND (reference sequence). The CDR3 covers 14 residues.

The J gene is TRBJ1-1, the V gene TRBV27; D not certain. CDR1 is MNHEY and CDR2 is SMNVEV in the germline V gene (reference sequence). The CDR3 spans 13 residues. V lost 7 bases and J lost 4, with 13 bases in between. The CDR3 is CASKSTRGTEAFF. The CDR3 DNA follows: TGTGCCAGCAAGTCCACACGGGGCACTGAAGCTTTCTTT.

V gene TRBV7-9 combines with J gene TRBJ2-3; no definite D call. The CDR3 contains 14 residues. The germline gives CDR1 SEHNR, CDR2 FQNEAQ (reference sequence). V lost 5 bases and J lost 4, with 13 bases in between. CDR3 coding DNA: TGTGCCAGCAGCGCGCCCCGGGTGCCAGATACGCAGTATTTT. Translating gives CASSAPRVPDTQYF.

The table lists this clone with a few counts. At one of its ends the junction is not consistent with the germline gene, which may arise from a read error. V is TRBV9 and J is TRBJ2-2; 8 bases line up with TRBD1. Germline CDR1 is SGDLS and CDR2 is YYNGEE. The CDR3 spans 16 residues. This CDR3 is CASSVGNRGNAGELFF. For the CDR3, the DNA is TGTGCCAGCAGCGTAGGCAACAGGGGGAACGCCGGGGAGCTGTTTTTT.

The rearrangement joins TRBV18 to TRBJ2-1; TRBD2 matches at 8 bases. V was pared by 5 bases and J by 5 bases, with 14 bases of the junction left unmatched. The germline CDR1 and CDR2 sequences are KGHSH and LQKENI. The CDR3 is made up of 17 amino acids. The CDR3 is CASSSTPLAGANNEQFF. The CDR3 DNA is TGTGCCAGCTCATCAACCCCTCTAGCGGGCGCAAACAATGAGCAGTTCTTC.

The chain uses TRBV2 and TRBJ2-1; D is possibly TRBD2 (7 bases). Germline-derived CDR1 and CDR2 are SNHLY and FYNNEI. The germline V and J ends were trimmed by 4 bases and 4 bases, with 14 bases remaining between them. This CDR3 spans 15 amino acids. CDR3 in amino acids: CASSGGGLGYNEQFF. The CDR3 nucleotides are TGTGCCAGCAGTGGGGGGGGCCTGGGGTACAATGAGCAGTTCTTC.

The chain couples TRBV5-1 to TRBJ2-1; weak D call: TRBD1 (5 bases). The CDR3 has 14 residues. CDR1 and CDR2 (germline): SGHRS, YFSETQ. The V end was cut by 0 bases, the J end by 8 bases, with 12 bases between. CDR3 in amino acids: CASSLGRGGDEQFF. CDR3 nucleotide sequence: TGCGCCAGCAGCTTGGGTAGGGGTGGCGATGAGCAGTTCTTC.

This CDR3 is CASSRDYQTNTGELFF. The CDR3 DNA sequence: TGCGCCAGCAGCCGGGACTACCAGACAAACACCGGGGAGCTGTTTTTT. The chain links TRBV5-1 to TRBJ2-2, with 7 bases fitting TRBD2. J was trimmed by 2 bases and V by 4 bases; bases with no gene match: 8. The germline V gene encodes CDR1 SGHRS and CDR2 YFSETQ. This CDR3 is 16 amino acids long.

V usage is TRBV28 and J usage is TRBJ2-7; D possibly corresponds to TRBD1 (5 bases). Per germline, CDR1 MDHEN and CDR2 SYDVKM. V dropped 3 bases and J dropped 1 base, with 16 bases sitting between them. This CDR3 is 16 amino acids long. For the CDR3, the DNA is TGTGCCAGCAGTTTTATTCTGGGGCAGGCGTCCTACGAGCAGTACTTC. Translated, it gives CASSFILGQASYEQYF.

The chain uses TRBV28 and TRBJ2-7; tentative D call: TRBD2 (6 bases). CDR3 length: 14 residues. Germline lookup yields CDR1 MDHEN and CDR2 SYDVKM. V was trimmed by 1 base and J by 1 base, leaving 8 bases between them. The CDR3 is CASSLFRGSYEQYF. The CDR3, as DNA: TGTGCCAGCAGTTTATTCCGGGGGTCCTACGAGCAGTACTTC. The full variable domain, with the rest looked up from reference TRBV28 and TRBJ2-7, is DVKVTQSSRYLVKRTGEKVFLECVQDMDHENMFWYRQDPGLGLRLIYFSYDVKMKEKGDIPEGYSVSREKKERFSLILESASTNQTSMYLCASSLFRGSYEQYFGPGTRLTVT.

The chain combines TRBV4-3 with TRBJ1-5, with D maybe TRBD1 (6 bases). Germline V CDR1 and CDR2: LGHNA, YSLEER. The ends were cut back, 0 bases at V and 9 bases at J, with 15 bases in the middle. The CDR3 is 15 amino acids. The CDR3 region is CASSQDLSGVRPQHF. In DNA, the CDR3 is TGCGCCAGCAGCCAAGATCTCTCAGGGGTGCGGCCCCAGCATTTT.